One sample yielded the 13 T cell receptor beta chains listed below, sequenced in a study of post-analysis software for immune sequencing data. These receptors' targets are unknown. Study outcomes and limitations: When patients were compared with controls, 4 or 5 TRBV segments were more frequent, TRBV5-6, TRBV5-1 and TRBV20-1 among them.

Prepared TCR beta cDNA libraries contained unique molecular identifiers. TCRdb passed the PCR reads through MiXCR, listing each CDR3 protein once. Here the sample spans about 460,000 distinct CDR3 sequences, nearly 45% being singletons. The sequencing input was blood. The receptors were gathered from a girl aged 10-17 years with multiple sclerosis.

This clonotype came up a few times. This chain links TRBV20-1 with TRBJ2-3; either TRBD1 or TRBD2 may supply D (5 bases each). Germline loops: CDR1 DFQATT, CDR2 SNEGSKA (reference sequence). V shed 6 bases and J shed 2 bases, with 12 bases lying between them. This CDR3 is 13 amino acids long. CDR3 bases: TGCAGTGCAAAGAGGGACCCCACAGATACGCAGTATTTT. Amino acids: CSAKRDPTDTQYF.

The chain recombines TRBV7-9 with TRBJ2-1; D remains unclear. This CDR3 has 14 residues. CDR1 SEHNR and CDR2 FQNEAQ come from the germline V gene (reference sequence). The V end lost 2 bases, the J end lost 5 bases, and 10 bases lay between the germline ends. The CDR3 region has the DNA TGTGCCAGCAGCTTATATGGTGGGAACAATGAGCAGTTCTTC. This gives the protein CASSLYGGNNEQFF.

This chain links TRBV5-1 with TRBJ1-2; a weak D match, TRBD1 (5 bases). The germline CDR1 and CDR2 sequences are SGHRS and YFSETQ. This CDR3 has 14 amino acids. Trimming took off 3 bases at V and 3 bases at J, with 12 bases between the two ends. CDR3 region: CASSSDTGYYGYTF. The CDR3 coding sequence is TGCGCCAGCAGCTCGGACACGGGATACTATGGCTACACCTTC.

The V gene is TRBV20-1, the J gene TRBJ2-7; weak D call: TRBD1 (5 bases). V dropped 4 bases and J dropped 2 bases, with 12 bases sitting between them. Germline CDR1 is DFQATT and CDR2 is SNEGSKA (reference sequence). CDR3 length equals 13 residues. Here the CDR3 reads CSAKRTGPYEQYF. The CDR3 DNA follows: TGCAGTGCTAAGCGAACAGGACCCTACGAGCAGTACTTC.

The rearrangement joins TRBV24-1 to TRBJ2-4; TRBD1 aligns across 9 bases. CDR1 is KGHDR, CDR2 SFDVKD, per germline. The length of the CDR3 is 14 residues. V was clipped by 7 bases and J by 7 bases; unmatched bases: 7. The DNA of the CDR3 is TGTGCCACCAGCTCGGGCGACAGGGGGAACATTCAGTACTTC. Translated: CATSSGDRGNIQYF.

As for this clonotype: A much bigger clone sits one base away, suggesting this may be a read error. V usage is TRBV28 and J usage is TRBJ1-1, with a weak D call TRBD1 (5 bases). Trimming took off 3 bases at V and 7 bases at J, with 9 bases between the two ends. The CDR3 length is 12 residues. The V gene's germline CDR1 is MDHEN and CDR2 SYDVKM. CDR3 region: CASSLSGYEAFF. The CDR3 DNA sequence: TGTGCCAGCAGTTTGTCAGGGTATGAAGCTTTCTTT.

This clonotype was counted only a few times. The chain recombines TRBV6-5 with TRBJ1-2; 8 nucleotides line up with TRBD1. Germline values: CDR1 MNHEY, CDR2 SVGAGI. The CDR3 runs 13 residues. With V trimmed by 6 bases and J by 6 bases, 6 bases remained unmatched. This chain's CDR3 is CASRTGARDGYTF. In DNA form, the CDR3 reads TGTGCCAGCAGGACAGGGGCGCGAGATGGCTACACCTTC.

This chain joins TRBV20-1 and TRBJ2-7; the match to TRBD2 covers 7 bases. There are 16 residues in the CDR3. Germline CDR1 reads DFQATT; CDR2 reads SNEGSKA (reference sequence). The trim removed 0 bases at V and 3 bases at J, leaving 11 bases unmatched. The CDR3 sequence: CSARDVTASGIYEQYF. The CDR3 DNA reads TGCAGTGCTAGAGATGTTACGGCTAGCGGAATCTACGAGCAGTACTTC.

The rearrangement joins TRBV7-2 to TRBJ1-1; unclear D gene. The CDR3 covers 14 residues. V gave up 5 bases and J gave up 1 base, with 11 bases separating them. CDR1 SGHTA and CDR2 FQGNSA come from the germline V gene. The CDR3 DNA reads as TGTGCCAGCAGCCCTCGGATTTGGAACACTGAAGCTTTCTTT. As protein: CASSPRIWNTEAFF.

This chain uses TRBV7-6 with TRBJ2-1; 8 bases agree with TRBD1. V lost 4 bases and J lost 6; bases outside the gene matches: 2. The germline V gene has CDR1 SGHVS and CDR2 FNYEAQ. This CDR3 region has 13 residues. The CDR3 protein is CASSSDRANEQFF. As DNA, the CDR3 is TGTGCCAGCAGCTCGGACAGGGCCAATGAGCAGTTCTTC. Full variable domain (outside the CDR3, taken from reference TRBV7-6 and TRBJ2-1): GAGVSQSPRYKVTKRGQDVALRCDPISGHVSLYWYRQALGQGPEFLTYFNYEAQQDKSGLPNDRFSAERPEGSISTLTIQRTEQRDSAMYRCASSSDRANEQFFGPGTRLTVL.

This clonotype was counted only a few times. The chain employs TRBV6-5 and TRBJ1-5; 10 nucleotides line up with TRBD1. V dropped 6 bases and J dropped 4; count of bases not matched to a gene: 6. Germline CDR1 reads MNHEY; CDR2 reads SVGAGI. The CDR3 totals 15 residues. The CDR3 sequence: CASSFGTGENQPQHF. The CDR3 DNA is TGTGCCAGCAGCTTCGGGACAGGGGAAAATCAGCCCCAGCATTTT.

A remark on this clonotype: An end of the junction differs from the germline gene, which may be a read error. CDR3 loop: CASSQGRGGQPQHF. The DNA for the CDR3 is TGTGCCAGTAGCCAGGGCAGGGGTGGACAGCCCCAGCATTTT. This chain links TRBV16 with TRBJ1-5, with D perhaps TRBD1 (6 bases). This CDR3 has 14 amino acids. Germline values: CDR1 KGHSY, CDR2 FQNENV.

This sequence joins TRBV5-1 and TRBJ2-3; the D gene is possibly TRBD1 (6 bases). CDR1 SGHRS and CDR2 YFSETQ come from the germline V gene. The V and J ends lost 2 bases and 6 bases respectively, with 13 bases between them. The CDR3 covers 14 residues. CDR3 DNA: TGCGCCAGCAGCTTAGGGGACATAACTGATACGCAGTATTTT. Protein product: CASSLGDITDTQYF.